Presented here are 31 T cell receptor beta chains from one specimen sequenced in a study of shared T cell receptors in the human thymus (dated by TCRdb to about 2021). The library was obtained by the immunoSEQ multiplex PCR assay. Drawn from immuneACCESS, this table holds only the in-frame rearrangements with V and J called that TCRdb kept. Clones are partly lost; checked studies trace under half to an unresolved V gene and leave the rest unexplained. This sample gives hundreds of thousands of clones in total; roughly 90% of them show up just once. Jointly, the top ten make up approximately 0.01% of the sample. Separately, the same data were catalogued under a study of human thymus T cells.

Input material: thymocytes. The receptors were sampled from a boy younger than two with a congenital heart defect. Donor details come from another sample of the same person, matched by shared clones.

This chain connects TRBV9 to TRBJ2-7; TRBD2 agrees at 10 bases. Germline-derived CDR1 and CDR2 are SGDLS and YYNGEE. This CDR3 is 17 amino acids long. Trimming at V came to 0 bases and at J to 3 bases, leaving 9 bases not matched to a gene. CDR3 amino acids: CASSVEERLAGNYEQYF. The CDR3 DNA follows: TGTGCCAGCAGCGTAGAGGAGCGACTAGCGGGCAACTACGAGCAGTACTTC.

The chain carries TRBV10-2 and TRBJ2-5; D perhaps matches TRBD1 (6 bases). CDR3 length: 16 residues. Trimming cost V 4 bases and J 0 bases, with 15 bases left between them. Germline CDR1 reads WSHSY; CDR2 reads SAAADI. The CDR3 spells CASSGGWDKYQETQYF. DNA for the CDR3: TGCGCCAGCAGTGGGGGGTGGGACAAGTACCAAGAGACCCAGTACTTC.

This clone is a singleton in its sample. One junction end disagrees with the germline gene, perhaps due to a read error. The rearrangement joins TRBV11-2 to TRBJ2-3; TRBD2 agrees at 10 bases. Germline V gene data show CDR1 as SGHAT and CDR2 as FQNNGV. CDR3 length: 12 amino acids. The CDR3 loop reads CASSPWPAGGPF. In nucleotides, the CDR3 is TGTGCCAGCAGTCCCTGGCCAGCGGGAGGGCCTTTT.

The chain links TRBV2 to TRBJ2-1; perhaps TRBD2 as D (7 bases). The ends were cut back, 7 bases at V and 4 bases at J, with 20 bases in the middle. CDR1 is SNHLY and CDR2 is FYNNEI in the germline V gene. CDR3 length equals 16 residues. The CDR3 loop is CASTRGRGHPYNEQFF. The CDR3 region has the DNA TGTGCCAGCACCCGGGGGCGGGGGCACCCATACAATGAGCAGTTCTTC.

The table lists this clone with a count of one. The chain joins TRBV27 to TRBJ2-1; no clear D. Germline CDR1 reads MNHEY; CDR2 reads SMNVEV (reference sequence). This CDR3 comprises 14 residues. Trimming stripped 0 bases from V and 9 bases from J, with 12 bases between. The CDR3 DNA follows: TGTGCCAGCAGTTTATCCGGCTGGCGAGGTGAGCAGTTCTTC. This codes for CASSLSGWRGEQFF.

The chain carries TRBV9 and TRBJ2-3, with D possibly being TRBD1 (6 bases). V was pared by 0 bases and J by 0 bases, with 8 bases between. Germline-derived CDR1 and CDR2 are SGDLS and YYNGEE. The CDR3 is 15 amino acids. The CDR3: CASSVGDTSTDTQYF. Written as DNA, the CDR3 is TGTGCCAGCAGCGTAGGGGACACTAGCACAGATACGCAGTATTTT.

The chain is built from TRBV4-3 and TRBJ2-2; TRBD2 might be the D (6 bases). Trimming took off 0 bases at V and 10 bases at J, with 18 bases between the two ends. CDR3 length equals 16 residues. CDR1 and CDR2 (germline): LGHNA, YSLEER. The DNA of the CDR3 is TGCGCCAGCAGCCAAGATAGGCGGGATCCCCGGGAGGAGCTGTTTTTT. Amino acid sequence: CASSQDRRDPREELFF.

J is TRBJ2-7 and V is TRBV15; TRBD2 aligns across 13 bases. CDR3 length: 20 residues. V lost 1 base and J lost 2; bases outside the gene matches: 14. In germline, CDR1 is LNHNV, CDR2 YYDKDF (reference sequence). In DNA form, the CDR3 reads TGTGCCACCAGCAGAGGCGAGACCGGGACTAGCGGGGAAAGTCCCTACGAGCAGTACTTC. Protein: CATSRGETGTSGESPYEQYF.

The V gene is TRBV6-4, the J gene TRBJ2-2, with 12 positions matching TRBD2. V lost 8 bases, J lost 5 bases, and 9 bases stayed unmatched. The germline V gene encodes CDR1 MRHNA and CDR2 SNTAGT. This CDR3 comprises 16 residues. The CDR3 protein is CASRLAGDLGTGELFF. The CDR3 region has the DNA TGTGCCAGCCGACTAGCGGGAGATTTGGGGACCGGGGAGCTGTTTTTT.

CDR3 loop: CASSPWTSGRGTDTQYF. For the CDR3, the DNA is TGTGCCAGCAGCCCATGGACTAGCGGGAGAGGCACAGATACGCAGTATTTT. V usage is TRBV14 and J usage is TRBJ2-3; 13 nucleotides line up with TRBD2. Unmatched junction bases numbered 5, after V lost 4 bases and J lost 1 base. The CDR3 is 17 residues long. Germline-derived CDR1 and CDR2 are SGHDN and FVKESK.

The CDR3 nucleotides are TGTGCCTGCGACCATAGCGGGCACACGGATACGCAGTATTTT. Translation: CACDHSGHTDTQYF. The rearrangement links TRBV30 to TRBJ2-3, with 7 bases that match TRBD2. This CDR3 has 14 residues. V shed 6 bases and J 6 bases; nucleotides not matched to a gene: 12. Germline CDR1 and CDR2: GTSNPN and SVGIG (reference sequence).

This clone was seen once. In nucleotides, the CDR3 is TGTGCCAGCCAGATCGCGGGAGGGTTGGAGGATACGCAGTATTTT. This translates into CASQIAGGLEDTQYF. This chain links TRBV27 with TRBJ2-3; TRBD2 agrees at 9 bases. This CDR3 comprises 15 residues. The germline V gene encodes CDR1 MNHEY and CDR2 SMNVEV (reference sequence). V gave up 8 bases and J gave up 6 bases; unmatched junction bases: 12.

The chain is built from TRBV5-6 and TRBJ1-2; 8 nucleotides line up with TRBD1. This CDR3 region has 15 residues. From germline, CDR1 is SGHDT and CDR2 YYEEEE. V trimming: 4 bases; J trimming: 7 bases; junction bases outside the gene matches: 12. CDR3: CASSLNGTGLRGYTF. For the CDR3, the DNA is TGTGCCAGCAGCCTAAACGGGACAGGTCTTCGTGGCTACACCTTC.

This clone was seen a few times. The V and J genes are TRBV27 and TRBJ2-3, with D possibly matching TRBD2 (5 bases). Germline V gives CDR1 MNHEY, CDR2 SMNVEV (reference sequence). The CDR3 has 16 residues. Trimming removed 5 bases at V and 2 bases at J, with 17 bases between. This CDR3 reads CASSRAGERYTDTQYF. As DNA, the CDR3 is TGTGCCAGCAGTCGGGCGGGTGAGCGGTACACAGATACGCAGTATTTT.

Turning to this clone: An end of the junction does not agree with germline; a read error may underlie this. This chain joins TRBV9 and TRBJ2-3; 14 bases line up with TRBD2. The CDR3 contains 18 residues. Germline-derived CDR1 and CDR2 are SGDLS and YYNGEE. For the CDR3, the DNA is TGTGCCAGCGGCGTCGGGACTAGCGGGAGAGCCCCCACAGATACGCAGTATTTT. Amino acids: CASGVGTSGRAPTDTQYF.

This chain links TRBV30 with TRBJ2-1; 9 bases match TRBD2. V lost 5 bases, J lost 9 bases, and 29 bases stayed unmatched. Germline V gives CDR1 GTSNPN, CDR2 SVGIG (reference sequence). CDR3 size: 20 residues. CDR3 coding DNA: TGTGCCTGGTCACCCGGCTGTCACAAGCCCCGCGGGAGGGCCAAAGGTGAGCAGTTCTTC. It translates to CAWSPGCHKPRGRAKGEQFF.

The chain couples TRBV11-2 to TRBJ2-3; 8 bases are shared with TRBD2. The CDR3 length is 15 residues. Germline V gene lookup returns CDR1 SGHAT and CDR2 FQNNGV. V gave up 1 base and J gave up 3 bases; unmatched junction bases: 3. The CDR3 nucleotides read TGTGCCAGCAGCTTAGGGGCTAGCGGGACAGATACGCAGTATTTT. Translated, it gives CASSLGASGTDTQYF.

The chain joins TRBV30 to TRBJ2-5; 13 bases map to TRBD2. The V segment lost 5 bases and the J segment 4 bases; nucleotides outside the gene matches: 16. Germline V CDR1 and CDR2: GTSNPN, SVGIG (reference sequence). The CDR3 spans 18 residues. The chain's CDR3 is CAWCRTGTSGTRGETQYF. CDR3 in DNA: TGTGCCTGGTGCAGAACGGGGACTAGCGGGACGAGGGGAGAGACCCAGTACTTC.

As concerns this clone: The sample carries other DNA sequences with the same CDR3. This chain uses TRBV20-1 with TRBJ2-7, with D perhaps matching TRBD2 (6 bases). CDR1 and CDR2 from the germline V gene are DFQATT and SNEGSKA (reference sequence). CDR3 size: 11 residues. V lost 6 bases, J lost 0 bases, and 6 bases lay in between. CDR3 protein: CSAGGSYEQYF. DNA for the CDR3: TGCAGTGCCGGGGGCTCCTACGAGCAGTACTTC.

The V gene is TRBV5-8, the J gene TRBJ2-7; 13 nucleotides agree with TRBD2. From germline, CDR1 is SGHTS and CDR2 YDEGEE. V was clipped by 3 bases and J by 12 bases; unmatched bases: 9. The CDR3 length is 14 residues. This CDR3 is CASSSGTSGIEGYF. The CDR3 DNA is TGTGCCAGCAGCTCTGGGACTAGCGGGATTGAGGGGTACTTC.

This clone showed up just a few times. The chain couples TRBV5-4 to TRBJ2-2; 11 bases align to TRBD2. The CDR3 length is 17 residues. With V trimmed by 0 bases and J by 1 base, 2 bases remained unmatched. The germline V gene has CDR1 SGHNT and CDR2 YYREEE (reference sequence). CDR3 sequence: CASSLGGLAVNTGELFF. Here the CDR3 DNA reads TGTGCCAGCAGCTTGGGGGGACTAGCGGTGAACACCGGGGAGCTGTTTTTT.

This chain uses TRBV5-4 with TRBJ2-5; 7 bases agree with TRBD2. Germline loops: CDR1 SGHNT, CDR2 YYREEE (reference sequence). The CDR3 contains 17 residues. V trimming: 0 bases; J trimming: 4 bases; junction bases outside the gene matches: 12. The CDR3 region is CASSLGVAGRYGETQYF. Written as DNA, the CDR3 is TGTGCCAGCAGCTTGGGGGTAGCGGGTCGGTACGGAGAGACCCAGTACTTC.

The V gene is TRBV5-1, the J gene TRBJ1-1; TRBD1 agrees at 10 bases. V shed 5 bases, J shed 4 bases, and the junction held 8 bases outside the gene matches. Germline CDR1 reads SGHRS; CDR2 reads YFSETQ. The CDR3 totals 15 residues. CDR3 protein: CASRSTGGSITEAFF. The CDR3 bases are TGCGCCAGCAGATCGACAGGGGGCAGTATCACTGAAGCTTTCTTT.

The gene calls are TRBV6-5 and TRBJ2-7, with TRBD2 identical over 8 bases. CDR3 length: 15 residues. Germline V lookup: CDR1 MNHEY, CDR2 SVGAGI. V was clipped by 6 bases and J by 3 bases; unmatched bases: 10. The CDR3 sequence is CASRERFGRVYEQYF. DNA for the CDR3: TGTGCCAGCAGAGAAAGGTTCGGGAGGGTCTACGAGCAGTACTTC.

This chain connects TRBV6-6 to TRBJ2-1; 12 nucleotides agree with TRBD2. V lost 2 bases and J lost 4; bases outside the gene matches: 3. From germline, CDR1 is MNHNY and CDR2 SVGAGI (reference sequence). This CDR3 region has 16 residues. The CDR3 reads CASSYPGLAGYNEQFF. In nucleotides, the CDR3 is TGTGCCAGCAGTTACCCCGGACTAGCGGGGTACAATGAGCAGTTCTTC.

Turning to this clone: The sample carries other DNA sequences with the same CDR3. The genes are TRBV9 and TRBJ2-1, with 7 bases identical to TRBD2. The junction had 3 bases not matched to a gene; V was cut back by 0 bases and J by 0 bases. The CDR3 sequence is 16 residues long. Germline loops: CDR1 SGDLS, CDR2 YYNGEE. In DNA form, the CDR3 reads TGTGCCAGCAGCGTAGGGGGCGGGAGCTCCTACAATGAGCAGTTCTTC. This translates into CASSVGGGSSYNEQFF.

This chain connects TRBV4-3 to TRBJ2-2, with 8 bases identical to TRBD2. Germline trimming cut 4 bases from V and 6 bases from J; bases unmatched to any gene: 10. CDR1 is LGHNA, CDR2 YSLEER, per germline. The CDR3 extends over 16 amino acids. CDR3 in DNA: TGCGCCAGCAGCCCCGACCAGGGACTAGAGGCCGGGGAGCTGTTTTTT. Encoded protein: CASSPDQGLEAGELFF.

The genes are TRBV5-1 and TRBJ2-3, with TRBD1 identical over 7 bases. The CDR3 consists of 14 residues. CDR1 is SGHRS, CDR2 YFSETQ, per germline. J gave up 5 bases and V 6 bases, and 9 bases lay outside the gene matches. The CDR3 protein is CASTDKQGQDTQYF. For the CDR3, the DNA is TGCGCCAGCACGGATAAACAGGGGCAAGATACGCAGTATTTT.

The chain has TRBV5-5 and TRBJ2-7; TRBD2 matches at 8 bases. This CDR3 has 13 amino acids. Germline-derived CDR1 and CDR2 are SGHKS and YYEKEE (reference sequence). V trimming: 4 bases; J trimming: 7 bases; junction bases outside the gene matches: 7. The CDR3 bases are TGTGCCAGCAGCCCCAGAACTAGCGGTGAGCAGTACTTC. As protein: CASSPRTSGEQYF.

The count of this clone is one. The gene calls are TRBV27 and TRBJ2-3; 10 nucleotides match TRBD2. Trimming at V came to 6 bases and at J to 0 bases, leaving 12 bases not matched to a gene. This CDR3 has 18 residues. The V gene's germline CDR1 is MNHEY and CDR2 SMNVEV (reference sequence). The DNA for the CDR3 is TGTGCCAGCAGGGGGACAGGACCAGCGGGAGGGAGCACAGATACGCAGTATTTT. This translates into CASRGTGPAGGSTDTQYF.

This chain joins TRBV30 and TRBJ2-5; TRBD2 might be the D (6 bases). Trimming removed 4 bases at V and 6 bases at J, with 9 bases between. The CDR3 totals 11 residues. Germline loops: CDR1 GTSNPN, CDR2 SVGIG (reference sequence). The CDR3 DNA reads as TGTGCCTGGATGCGGGGTAAGACCCAGTACTTC. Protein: CAWMRGKTQYF.